This T cell receptor beta chain emerged from a study of blood T cell repertoires in COVID-19. Whole-study context: In each case, the material was cDNA or gDNA derived from T cells, B-cell-depleted T cells, or PBMCs.

TCRdb's copy holds only in-frame clones and misses some; the assay was immunoSEQ multiplex PCR. This sample has under 150,000 clones, with around 87% found just once. The CDR3 runs to 16 residues. V lost 4 bases, J lost 0 bases, and 8 bases stayed unmatched. Germline V gene sequence: CDR1 SGHTA, CDR2 FQGTGA. Sequenced sample: peripheral blood. V and J are TRBV7-3 and TRBJ1-2, with TRBD1 identical over 7 bases. This clonotype was obtained from a man aged 50 to 60 with active COVID-19. CDR3 residues: CASSSADGTANYGYTF. In nucleotides, the CDR3 is TGTGCCAGCAGCTCAGCCGACGGGACAGCTAACTATGGCTACACCTTC. The whole variable domain, filled in from reference TRBV7-3 and TRBJ1-2, reads GAGVSQTPSNKVTEKGKYVELRCDPISGHTALYWYRQSLGQGPEFLIYFQGTGAADDSGLPNDRFFAVRPEGSVSTLKIQRTERGDSAVYLCASSSADGTANYGYTFGSGTRLTVV.